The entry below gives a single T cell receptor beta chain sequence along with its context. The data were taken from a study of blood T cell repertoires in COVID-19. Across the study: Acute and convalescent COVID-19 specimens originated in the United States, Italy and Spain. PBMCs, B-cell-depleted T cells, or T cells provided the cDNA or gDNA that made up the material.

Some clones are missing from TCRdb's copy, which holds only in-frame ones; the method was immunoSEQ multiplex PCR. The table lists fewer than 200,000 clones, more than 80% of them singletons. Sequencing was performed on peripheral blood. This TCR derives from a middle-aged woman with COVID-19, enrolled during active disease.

CDR3: CASSIRTSGISYNEQFF. As DNA, the CDR3 is TGTGCCAGTAGTATTCGGACTAGCGGGATCTCCTACAATGAGCAGTTCTTC. The chain uses TRBV19 and TRBJ2-1; 12 positions agree with TRBD2. Germline CDR1 and CDR2: LNHDA and SQIVND (reference sequence). The CDR3 runs to 17 residues. The V segment lost 3 bases and the J segment 0 bases; nucleotides outside the gene matches: 3.